The 17 T cell receptor beta chains given below trace back to one sample, sequenced in a study of glioma-infiltrating T cells. The iRepertoire nested amplicon-rescue multiplex PCR amplified TCR alpha and beta CDR3s from RNA. One entry per CDR3 protein, called by TCRdb with MiXCR from the multiplex PCR reads. The sample contains more than 90,000 distinct CDR3 sequences, approximately 42% of which appear only once. Specimen: glioma tissue, nonneoplastic brain tissue, or PBMCs (not recorded which). The receptors stem from a human donor with low-grade glioma or glioblastoma, undergoing nonglioma brain surgery, or in good health (not recorded which).

About this clonotype itself: A single base separates this from a much larger clone, so it may be a read error. The CDR3 DNA is TGCGCCAGCAGCTTCCTGGGGTGGCCCTACAATGAGCAGTTCTTC. Translated: CASSFLGWPYNEQFF. The rearrangement links TRBV5-1 to TRBJ2-1; D is unresolved. The germline V gene encodes CDR1 SGHRS and CDR2 YFSETQ. The V gene lost 2 bases and the J gene lost 2 bases, with 11 bases spanning the gap. The CDR3 is 15 amino acids. The full variable domain, completed using reference TRBV5-1 and TRBJ2-1, is KAGVTQTPRYLIKTRGQQVTLSCSPISGHRSVSWYQQTPGQGLQFLFEYFSETQRNKGNFPGRFSGRQFSNSRSEMNVSTLELGDSALYLCASSFLGWPYNEQFFGPGTRLTVL.

Turning to this clonotype: The missing conserved phenylalanine or tryptophan at the end of this CDR3 makes a read error likely. The limits of the CDR3 on the DNA are not certain, so only TCRdb's listed CDR3 is given. The chain links TRBV7-2 to TRBJ1-1. The length of the CDR3 is 14 amino acids, counting both ends. Looked up from germline, CDR1 is SGHTA and CDR2 is FQGNSA. CDR3 in amino acids: CASSFGRTNTEASS.

On this clonotype itself: A read error may account for a junction end that differs from germline. V usage is TRBV28 and J usage is TRBJ2-3; weak D call: TRBD1 (6 bases). CDR1 is MDHEN, CDR2 SYDVKM, per germline. The CDR3 has 14 residues. CDR3 region: CASSLAGAQDMQYF. The CDR3 DNA reads as TGTGCCAGCAGTTTAGCAGGGGCGCAAGATATGCAGTATTTT.

The chain employs TRBV6-1 and TRBJ2-7; 9 bases map to TRBD1. CDR3 length equals 18 residues. Germline V gene data show CDR1 as MNHNS and CDR2 as SASEGT. Unmatched junction bases numbered 18, after V lost 5 bases and J lost 4 bases. CDR3 DNA: TGTGCCAGCAGTCGACGACTAGCCGGACAGGGGCCCTCATACGAGCAGTACTTC. It specifies CASSRRLAGQGPSYEQYF.

This chain joins TRBV6-1 and TRBJ2-2; 7 nucleotides match TRBD1. The CDR3 covers 13 residues. J gave up 4 bases and V 6 bases, and 2 bases lay outside the gene matches. Germline CDR1 reads MNHNS; CDR2 reads SASEGT. CDR3 sequence reads: CASRAGGTGELFF. CDR3 sequence (DNA): TGTGCCAGCAGGGCAGGGGGCACCGGGGAGCTGTTTTTT.

Ten or more counts support this clonotype. The rearrangement links TRBV5-1 to TRBJ2-1, with TRBD2 as a possible D gene (7 bases). Germline CDR1 SGHRS, CDR2 YFSETQ. V lost 3 bases, J lost 9 bases, and 19 bases lay in between. CDR3 length: 15 amino acids. The CDR3 reads CASSSQGGGLGEQFF. The CDR3 DNA reads TGCGCCAGCAGCTCGCAGGGCGGGGGCTTAGGTGAGCAGTTCTTC. Full variable domain (missing parts from reference TRBV5-1 and TRBJ2-1): KAGVTQTPRYLIKTRGQQVTLSCSPISGHRSVSWYQQTPGQGLQFLFEYFSETQRNKGNFPGRFSGRQFSNSRSEMNVSTLELGDSALYLCASSSQGGGLGEQFFGPGTRLTVL.

This clonotype was picked up many times. This chain joins TRBV20-1 and TRBJ2-5; D might be TRBD2 (5 bases). The CDR3 is 15 residues long. Trimming cost V 0 bases and J 4 bases, with 15 bases left between them. Germline V gives CDR1 DFQATT, CDR2 SNEGSKA (reference sequence). The CDR3 bases are TGCAGTGCTAGAGATTGGCAGGAGGTCTCAGAGACCCAGTACTTC. Protein sequence: CSARDWQEVSETQYF.

J is TRBJ2-1 and V is TRBV6-2 or TRBV6-3; 11 bases agree with TRBD2. The CDR3 has 17 amino acids. The germline V gene encodes CDR1 MNHEY and CDR2 SVGEGT. Germline trimming cut 7 bases from V and 4 bases from J; bases unmatched to any gene: 12. The CDR3 DNA sequence: TGTGCCAGCAACCTAGCGGGAGGCCACCAACCTTACAATGAGCAGTTCTTC. Its protein is CASNLAGGHQPYNEQFF.

The chain links TRBV20-1 to TRBJ2-1, with D possibly called TRBD1 or TRBD2 (5 bases each). V was shortened by 6 bases and J by 5 bases, with 17 bases between the two germline ends. The CDR3 runs to 14 residues. Germline V gene sequence: CDR1 DFQATT, CDR2 SNEGSKA (reference sequence). The CDR3 region is CSAETGGNNNEQFF. DNA of the CDR3: TGCAGTGCCGAGACTGGGGGAAACAACAATGAGCAGTTCTTC.

This clonotype was detected ten times or more. This chain uses TRBV7-2 with TRBJ2-5, with D perhaps matching TRBD1 (5 bases). This CDR3 is built from 14 residues. Deletions cut 5 bases from V and 10 bases from J, with 20 bases between. In germline, CDR1 is SGHTA, CDR2 FQGNSA. The DNA of the CDR3 is TGTGCCAGCAGCAATTTCTTAGGACAAGGGGTCCAGTACTTC. Its translation is CASSNFLGQGVQYF. The entire variable domain, with the rest obtained from reference TRBV7-2 and TRBJ2-5, is as follows: GAGVSQSPSNKVTEKGKDVELRCDPISGHTALYWYRQSLGQGLEFLIYFQGNSAPDKSGLPSDRFSAERTGGSVSTLTIQRTQQEDSAVYLCASSNFLGQGVQYFGPGTRLLVL.

This clonotype was counted at least ten times. The genes are TRBV11-2 and TRBJ2-3; possibly TRBD2 for D (5 bases). Germline CDR1 and CDR2: SGHAT and FQNNGV. V lost 5 bases and J 3 bases, leaving 12 bases between the germline ends. The CDR3 extends over 14 amino acids. CDR3 region: CASSPGLGTDTQYF. CDR3 DNA: TGTGCCAGCAGCCCAGGACTGGGGACAGATACGCAGTATTTT.

This clonotype was seen ten or more times. This chain joins TRBV9 and TRBJ1-5; TRBD1 aligns across 9 bases. There are 15 residues in the CDR3. The V and J ends lost 4 bases and 3 bases, in that order; junction bases with no gene match: 5. CDR1 SGDLS and CDR2 YYNGEE come from the germline V gene. The CDR3 here is CASSIGTGFNQPQHF. The CDR3 DNA follows: TGTGCCAGCAGCATCGGGACAGGGTTCAATCAGCCCCAGCATTTT.

The table lists this clonotype with many counts. This chain joins TRBV18 and TRBJ2-7; 7 nucleotides match TRBD2. CDR3 length: 14 residues. Germline V gives CDR1 KGHSH, CDR2 LQKENI. J was trimmed by 2 bases and V by 2 bases; bases with no gene match: 3. The CDR3 DNA reads TGTGCCAGCTCACCAATTCGGGAGGCCTACGAGCAGTACTTC. This translates into CASSPIREAYEQYF. Variable domain in full (rest from reference TRBV18 and TRBJ2-7): NAGVMQNPRHLVRRRGQEARLRCSPMKGHSHVYWYRQLPEEGLKFMVYLQKENIIDESGMPKERFSAEFPKEGPSILRIQQVVRGDSAAYFCASSPIREAYEQYFGPGTRLTVT.

This clonotype occurred many times. V and J are TRBV6-1 and TRBJ2-1; tentative D call: TRBD2 (5 bases). The V end was cut by 6 bases, the J end by 0 bases, with 21 bases between. This CDR3 region has 18 residues. Germline values: CDR1 MNHNS, CDR2 SASEGT. The CDR3 reads CASRAQLGIGSSYNEQFF. DNA of the CDR3: TGTGCCAGCAGGGCCCAACTAGGGATCGGCAGCTCCTACAATGAGCAGTTCTTC.

Ten or more counts support this clonotype. The chain carries TRBV5-1 and TRBJ2-3; D is unresolved. Germline CDR1 and CDR2: SGHRS and YFSETQ. This CDR3 comprises 15 residues. The V and J ends lost 1 base and 0 bases respectively, with 9 bases between them. CDR3 sequence reads: CASSLNRFSTDTQYF. The CDR3 DNA sequence: TGCGCCAGCAGCTTGAACCGATTTAGCACAGATACGCAGTATTTT.

As concerns this clonotype: A much bigger clone sits one base away, suggesting this may be a read error. The J gene is TRBJ2-7, the V gene TRBV29-1, with 7 bases matching TRBD1. Germline V gives CDR1 SQVTM, CDR2 ANQGSEA. The trim removed 4 bases at V and 3 bases at J, leaving 15 bases unmatched. There are 16 residues in the CDR3. This CDR3 is CSVGGRQGLRNYEQYF. CDR3 DNA sequence: TGCAGCGTTGGAGGGAGACAGGGCCTACGAAACTACGAGCAGTACTTC.

About this clonotype: Germline and junction disagree at one end, which may indicate a read error. The rearrangement uses TRBV28 and TRBJ1-2; D gene ambiguous. Germline V CDR1 and CDR2: MDHEN, SYDVKM. The CDR3 spans 12 residues. CDR3 nucleotides: TGCGCCAGCAGTCATTTTAACTATGGCTACACCTTC. This codes for CASSHFNYGYTF.